This T cell receptor beta chain was recorded in a study of Tregs in tolerant kidney transplant recipients (dated by TCRdb to between 2017 and 2020). For the study in its entirety: Related donors were used in the transplants with nonmyeloablative bone marrow transplantation, and mixed chimerism was transient in the human trials. Before combined kidney and bone marrow transplantation, this study identified donor-specific regulatory T cells using TCRbeta sequencing and then followed those same cells after transplant.

Per the publication, the time point label means: blood sample drawn before combined kidney and bone marrow transplant. Unstimulated Tregs (CD4+CD25+CD127-), CD4+ non-Tregs (CD4+CD25-), CD4 and CD8 cells were FACS-sorted from thawed PBMCs. The patients were a few recipients of combined kidney and bone marrow transplants from the ITN036ST trial, and samples were available only from these trial subjects. Healthy control blood was processed to PBMCs with a Ficoll density gradient and then cryopreserved, whereas patient PBMCs were collected both before and after transplant. Study-wide findings and limitations: Donor-specific Treg expansion was found to exceed global Treg expansion in tolerant patients, suggesting antigen-driven rather than nonspecific expansion. For some patients, the PCR primers changed as time went on, which meant samples from those patients could not be compared with one another at the nucleotide level. The most biologically relevant and donor-specific TCRbeta repertoire appeared to be identified by expanding Tregs with activated donor B cells. Because only a small number of patients were included, the study had limitations, and the results will need to be validated in larger populations as well as under other immunosuppression protocols. Biological reproducibility was not directly addressed, though technical replication error appeared minimal.

Genomic DNA was extracted from sorted cells with the QIAGEN DNeasy Blood and Tissue Kit for TCRbeta CDR3 sequencing. High-throughput TCRbeta CDR3 sequencing, which included PCR amplification with bias correction and internal controls, was done commercially through immunoSEQ. The source study handled its data this way. Unique productive TCRbeta sequences were defined by CDR3 nucleotide sequence where primers matched, otherwise by CDR3 amino acid sequence with Vbeta and Jbeta genes. To correct for sorting error, sequences found in more than one sorted population at a frequency ratio of 2:1 or less were discarded, and the remaining shared sequences were assigned to the population with the higher frequency. A sequence counted as donor-reactive if, in CFSE-low cells, the sequence had a frequency of at least 0.01% and was expanded at least 5-fold compared with unstimulated cells. Repertoire divergence was quantified by Jensen-Shannon divergence using the top 100 TCRbeta sequences ranked by frequency. For any sample with multiple sequencing runs, sorting error was corrected in each run separately before the runs were pooled. Here the immuneACCESS table is served through TCRdb, limited to in-frame sequences with V and J called. Missing clones are a known gap in these copies; in checked studies unresolved V genes cover under half, and the rest lacks a known reason. The V and J calls and the clone size are those of that table, but D and trimming were determined from the DNA. This sample's clone table shows about 48,000 clones. Together, the top ten hold around 0.8% of the sample.

As to this clone: Its antigen specificity is not known. Sequencing ends 3 residues short of the CDR3 end; the germline J gene provides the rest.

From V the trimming removes 2 bases and from J it removes 2 bases, while the gene matches leave 12 bases of the junction unaccounted for. Its CDR3 holds 17 amino acids, cysteine through phenylalanine. The 42 bases shown cover part of the CDR3, and their frame starts at base 1. CDR1 and CDR2 (DFQATT, SNEGSKA) derive from the germline V gene (reference sequence). The sequenced sample was CD4+ T cells from blood, obtained before the transplant. The chain employs TRBV20-1 and TRBJ2-1, with TRBD2 identical over 7 junction bases. The receptor was derived from a human donor who received a combined kidney and bone marrow transplant. The CDR3 region reads CSARHIRSSGAYNEQFF. The part of the CDR3 DNA that was read is TGCAGTGCTAGACACATAAGGTCTAGCGGTGCCTACAATGAG.